This T cell receptor beta chain was captured in a study of regulatory T cells in long-lasting Graves disease. Overall study results and limits: Persistent disease preferred TRBV28, TRBJ1-2 and TRBJ2-5; new disease, TRBV20-1 and TRBJ2-1.

The CDR3 runs to 16 residues. Trimming stripped 6 bases from V and 5 bases from J, with 25 bases between. The germline V gene encodes CDR1 DFQATT and CDR2 SNEGSKA (reference sequence). Time point defined: persistent/refractory GD, antithyroid drugs over 5 years with positive TRAb. Researchers made the TCR library from RNA that was extracted from PBMCs. Combining iRepertoire HTBI primers with Arm-PCR of CDR3 regions, the authors built TCR beta libraries. TCRdb fed the multiplex PCR reads into MiXCR, producing one record per CDR3 protein. Altogether a few hundred thousand distinct CDR3 sequences are present, roughly a quarter being singletons, with the ten largest covering about a quarter. Concerning this clonotype: Its matching antigen is unknown.

The V call is TRBV20-1, the J call TRBJ1-2, with D maybe TRBD1 (5 bases). Material: peripheral blood mononuclear cells (PBMCs), obtained when the disease was refractory, from a patient treated with antithyroid drugs. The sequence derives from a female donor with Graves disease. The CDR3 coding sequence is TGCAGTGCCCTTCCCGGGGCCATCGATCTACAATATGGCTACACCTTC. This encodes CSALPGAIDLQYGYTF.